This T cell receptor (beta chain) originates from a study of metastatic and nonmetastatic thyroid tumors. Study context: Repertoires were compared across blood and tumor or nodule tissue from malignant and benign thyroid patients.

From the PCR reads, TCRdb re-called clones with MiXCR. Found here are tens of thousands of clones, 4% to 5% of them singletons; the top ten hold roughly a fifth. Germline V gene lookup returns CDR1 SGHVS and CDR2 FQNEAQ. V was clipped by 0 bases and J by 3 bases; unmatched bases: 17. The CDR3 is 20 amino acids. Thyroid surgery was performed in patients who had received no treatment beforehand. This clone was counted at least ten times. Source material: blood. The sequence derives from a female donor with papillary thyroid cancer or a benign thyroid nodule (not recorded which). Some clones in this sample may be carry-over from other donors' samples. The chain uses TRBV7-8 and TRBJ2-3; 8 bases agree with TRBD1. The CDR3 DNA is TGTGCCAGCAGCTTAGCACCACTGGCTGTGAGACAGGGGAGAACAGATACGCAGTATTTT. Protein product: CASSLAPLAVRQGRTDTQYF.